The 6 T cell receptor beta chains in this list originate from one sample, sequenced in a study of cytomegalovirus exposure and HLA in healthy donors. The PCR contained 60 Vbeta and 13 Jbeta primers. Clones were sequenced by immunoSEQ multiplex PCR, and TCRdb holds only the in-frame ones, with some missing. The data contain 63,000 or so clones, about three quarters of them seen just once; the ten biggest clones take up nearly 7.5%. Sequencing was performed on PBMCs. These receptors were obtained from a woman aged 30 to 39 in good health and CMV-seropositive.

Worth noting for this clone: The junction does not match germline at one end; this may be a read error. The CDR3 loop reads CASSLDGEGEQFF. CDR3 DNA: TGTGCCAGCAGCCTAGACGGGGAGGGGGAGCAGTTCTTC. The V and J genes are TRBV11-3 and TRBJ2-1, with 7 bases identical to TRBD2. The CDR3 has 13 amino acids. Germline V CDR1 and CDR2: SGHNT, YENEEA.

The chain couples TRBV27 to TRBJ2-6; unclear D gene. CDR1 and CDR2 (germline): MNHEY, SMNVEV (reference sequence). The CDR3 extends over 15 amino acids. V lost 4 bases to trimming and J lost 0 bases, with 7 bases between them. The DNA of the CDR3 is TGTGCCAGCAGTTCAGGATTCTCTGGGGCCAACGTCCTGACTTTC. Amino acids: CASSSGFSGANVLTF.

J is TRBJ2-7 and V is TRBV10-3, with 13 positions matching TRBD2. The junction had 7 bases not matched to a gene; V was cut back by 5 bases and J by 9 bases. The CDR3 sequence is 14 residues long. Germline CDR1 ENHRY, CDR2 SYGVKD. CDR3 sequence reads: CAISSGTSGTVQYF. Here the CDR3 DNA reads TGTGCCATCAGTTCCGGGACTAGCGGGACGGTGCAGTACTTC.

The chain employs TRBV7-3 and TRBJ1-2; TRBD1 matches 9 bases. Germline CDR1 and CDR2: SGHTA and FQGTGA. CDR3 length: 13 amino acids. V lost 1 base and J lost 8; bases outside the gene matches: 2. In DNA, the CDR3 is TGTGCCAGCAGCTTAAAACAGGGGGCGGGCTACACCTTC. Its translation is CASSLKQGAGYTF.

The rearrangement joins TRBV6-1 to TRBJ2-6; maybe TRBD2 (6 bases). The length of the CDR3 is 18 residues. Trimming took off 3 bases at V and 0 bases at J, with 15 bases between the two ends. Germline CDR1 is MNHNS and CDR2 is SASEGT. CDR3 protein: CASSDRPAGLSGANVLTF. The DNA of the CDR3 is TGTGCCAGCAGTGACCGCCCCGCGGGACTCTCTGGGGCCAACGTCCTGACTTTC.

The V gene is TRBV4-2, the J gene TRBJ2-1, with TRBD2 identical over 7 bases. CDR3 length equals 10 residues. The germline CDR1 and CDR2 sequences are LGHNA and YNFKEQ. The CDR3 spells CAAGDNEQFF. The CDR3 coding sequence is TGTGCGGCGGGGGACAATGAGCAGTTCTTC.